The 3 T cell receptor beta chains below all came from one sample that was sequenced in a study of cytomegalovirus exposure and HLA in healthy donors (dated by TCRdb to the late 2010s). The method was the immunoSEQ multiplex PCR assay. A mixture of 60 forward primers for TCR Vbeta segments and 13 reverse primers for TCR Jbeta segments was used in the multiplex PCR. In TCRdb, the immuneACCESS table is reduced to in-frame sequences with V and J assigned. These tables do not hold every clone; where another copy was compared, an unresolved V gene accounts for under half, and the others remain unexplained. The sample table shows around 150,000 clones, and roughly four fifths are seen once. The top ten hold about 1.9% of the sample. The source material was PBMCs. These receptors came from a young woman in good health and CMV-seronegative.

The V and J genes are TRBV9 and TRBJ2-1; D might be TRBD1 (6 bases). CDR1 and CDR2 (germline): SGDLS, YYNGEE. This CDR3 spans 16 amino acids. V was pared by 4 bases and J by 8 bases, with 22 bases between. CDR3 region: CASSSGVGPGVDEQFF. The CDR3, as DNA: TGTGCCAGCAGCTCAGGGGTCGGTCCCGGGGTCGATGAGCAGTTCTTC.

The chain recombines TRBV4-1 with TRBJ2-1, with 7 positions matching TRBD2. J was trimmed by 8 bases and V by 7 bases; bases with no gene match: 11. The CDR3 is 14 amino acids. Germline assignment: CDR1 MGHRA and CDR2 YSYEKL. The CDR3 here is CASTRWGGRDEQFF. CDR3 DNA: TGCGCCAGCACCCGTTGGGGGGGTCGGGATGAGCAGTTCTTC.

V and J are TRBV7-2 and TRBJ1-4, with D perhaps matching TRBD1 (5 bases). The V gene lost 4 bases and the J gene lost 0 bases, with 9 bases spanning the gap. Germline assignment: CDR1 SGHTA and CDR2 FQGNSA. This CDR3 is built from 15 residues. The CDR3 DNA reads as TGTGCCAGCAGCTCCCGACAGTCAACTAATGAAAAACTGTTTTTT. It is translated as CASSSRQSTNEKLFF.